Presented here are 12 T cell receptor beta chains from one specimen sequenced in a study of early T cells in non-severe SARS-CoV-2 infection. TCRdb redid the calling of the 5' RACE reads with MiXCR, one entry per CDR3 protein. The sample records approximately 70,000 distinct CDR3 sequences, more than 10% being singletons. Input material: whole blood. The receptors shown here come from an adult who was a healthcare worker with PCR-confirmed SARS-CoV-2 infection or an uninfected control (not recorded which).

The chain carries TRBV9 and TRBJ2-3; no clear D gene. Germline values: CDR1 SGDLS, CDR2 YYNGEE. V lost 4 bases and J lost 9, with 12 bases in between. The CDR3 consists of 12 residues. The CDR3 region is CASSSPGPTQYF. DNA of the CDR3: TGTGCCAGCAGCTCCCCCGGGCCCACGCAGTATTTT.

This clonotype was recorded a few times. The genes are TRBV5-6 and TRBJ1-1; D is ambiguous. The CDR3 is 13 amino acids. Germline V lookup: CDR1 SGHDT, CDR2 YYEEEE. Trimming pared 0 bases from V and 1 base from J, leaving 4 bases between. This CDR3 is CASSLGANTEAFF. The CDR3 DNA follows: TGTGCCAGCAGCTTGGGGGCGAACACTGAAGCTTTCTTT.

This clonotype was seen more than once but under ten times. This rearrangement joins TRBV6-6 to TRBJ1-1, with unresolved D. Germline CDR1 MNHNY, CDR2 SVGAGI (reference sequence). Trimming pared 6 bases from V and 1 base from J, leaving 6 bases between. The CDR3 has 12 residues. CDR3 region: CASSEGNTEAFF. CDR3 DNA: TGTGCCAGCAGCGAAGGGAACACTGAAGCTTTCTTT.

This clonotype showed up many times. The gene calls are TRBV20-1 and TRBJ1-5, with D unclear. V dropped 6 bases and J dropped 4 bases, with 13 bases sitting between them. CDR1 is DFQATT, CDR2 SNEGSKA, per germline (reference sequence). This CDR3 is built from 13 residues. CDR3 residues: CSAALMGNQPQHF. The DNA of the CDR3 is TGCAGTGCAGCCCTCATGGGGAATCAGCCCCAGCATTTT.

Many counts were recorded for this clonotype. The V gene is TRBV7-9, the J gene TRBJ2-3, with D uncertain. V lost 5 bases and J lost 6, with 9 bases in between. CDR3 length: 12 residues. The germline V gene encodes CDR1 SEHNR and CDR2 FQNEAQ (reference sequence). The CDR3 sequence: CASSPDEDTQYF. The DNA for the CDR3 is TGTGCCAGCAGCCCCGACGAGGATACGCAGTATTTT.

This clonotype was seen a handful of times. This chain uses TRBV5-1 with TRBJ2-3; tentative D call: TRBD2 (6 bases). CDR1 SGHRS and CDR2 YFSETQ come from the germline V gene. V was pared by 4 bases and J by 0 bases, with 9 bases between. The CDR3 is 14 amino acids. CDR3 nucleotide sequence: TGCGCCAGCAGCCTAGGACTAAGCACAGATACGCAGTATTTT. Translation: CASSLGLSTDTQYF.

This clonotype was counted between two and nine times. V usage is TRBV12-3 or TRBV12-4 and J usage is TRBJ1-5, with TRBD1 matching over 7 bases. The length of the CDR3 is 15 residues. V lost 6 bases, J lost 6 bases, and 11 bases stayed unmatched. CDR3 protein: CASRTGQMLGQPQHF. CDR3 coding DNA: TGTGCCAGCAGAACGGGACAGATGTTAGGTCAGCCCCAGCATTTT.

This clonotype showed up many times. The chain uses TRBV29-1 and TRBJ2-7; D might be TRBD2 (6 bases). Germline values: CDR1 SQVTM, CDR2 ANQGSEA. Trimming removed 2 bases from V and 6 bases from J, with 8 bases in between. The CDR3 is made up of 11 amino acids. The CDR3, as DNA: TGCAGCGTTGAAACTAGCTCCGAGCAGTACTTC. Encoded protein: CSVETSSEQYF.

V is TRBV6-5 and J is TRBJ1-1, with a weak D call TRBD1 (6 bases). The CDR3 is made up of 13 amino acids. V was clipped by 10 bases and J by 4 bases, with 16 bases between them. CDR1 and CDR2 (germline): MNHEY, SVGAGI. The CDR3 sequence is CATLDRSGTEAFF. The CDR3 DNA sequence: TGTGCCACGCTTGACAGGTCGGGCACTGAAGCTTTCTTT.

This chain uses TRBV18 with TRBJ2-1; tentatively, D is TRBD1 (6 bases). Trimming took 1 base from V and 0 from J, leaving 16 bases between them. The CDR3 has 18 residues. Germline CDR1 and CDR2: KGHSH and LQKENI. The CDR3: CASSPQAPRGSSYNEQFF. The CDR3 DNA reads TGTGCCAGCTCACCACAGGCTCCCAGGGGTAGCTCCTACAATGAGCAGTTCTTC.

This clonotype appeared many times. The chain recombines TRBV25-1 with TRBJ2-1, with D possibly TRBD2 on 6 matching bases. Between the trimmed V and J ends, which lost 4 bases and 8 bases, there was a span of 9 bases. Germline CDR1 reads MGHDK; CDR2 reads SYGVNS. The CDR3 has 12 residues. The CDR3 DNA reads as TGTGCCAGCAGTGGACTAGGGGATGAGCAGTTCTTC. Translating gives CASSGLGDEQFF.

J is TRBJ2-7 and V is TRBV6-5, with unresolved D. The CDR3 spans 13 residues. CDR1 MNHEY and CDR2 SVGAGI come from the germline V gene. V was shortened by 7 bases and J by 2 bases, with 12 bases between the two germline ends. CDR3 loop: CASTDTATYEQYF. In DNA, the CDR3 is TGTGCCAGCACTGATACAGCTACCTACGAGCAGTACTTC.